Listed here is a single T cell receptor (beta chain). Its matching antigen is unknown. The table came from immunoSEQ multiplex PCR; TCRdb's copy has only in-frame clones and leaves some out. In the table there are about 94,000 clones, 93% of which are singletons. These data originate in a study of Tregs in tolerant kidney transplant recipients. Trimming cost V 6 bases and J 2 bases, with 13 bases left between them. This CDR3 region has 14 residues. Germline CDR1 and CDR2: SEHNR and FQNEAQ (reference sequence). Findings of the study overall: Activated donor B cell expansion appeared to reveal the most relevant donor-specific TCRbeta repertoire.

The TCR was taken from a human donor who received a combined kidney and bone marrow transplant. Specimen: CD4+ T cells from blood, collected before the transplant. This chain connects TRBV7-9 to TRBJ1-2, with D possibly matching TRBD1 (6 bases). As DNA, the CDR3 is TGTGCCAGCAGATCAATGACAGGCAACTATGGCTACACCTTC. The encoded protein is CASRSMTGNYGYTF. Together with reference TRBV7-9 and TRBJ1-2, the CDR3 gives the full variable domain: DTGVSQNPRHKITKRGQNVTFRCDPISEHNRLYWYRQTLGQGPEFLTYFQNEAQLEKSRLLSDRFSAERPKGSFSTLEIQRTEQGDSAMYLCASRSMTGNYGYTFGSGTRLTVV.